These T cell receptor beta chains were read from a single sample in a study of blood T cell repertoires in COVID-19. The table came from immunoSEQ multiplex PCR; TCRdb's copy has only in-frame clones and leaves some out. The sample consists of fewer than 40,000 clones, approximately 85% of them appearing once. The sequencing input was peripheral blood. These TCRs come from a man aged 80 or over with active COVID-19. The CDR3 runs from the conserved cysteine through the conserved F or W. The D gene is left open where the match is weak. Expanded clones are given a class, and other clones once, few, many or no size at all.

TRBV2	once	NA	TRBJ2-7	CASYRESYEQYF	TGTGCCAGCTACAGGGAGAGCTACGAGCAGTACTTC
TRBV5-1	NA	NA	TRBJ2-5	CASSLMRQETQYF	TGCGCCAGCAGCTTGATGCGGCAAGAGACCCAGTACTTC
TRBV25-1	once	NA	TRBJ1-2	CASSETGGANGYTF	TGTGCCAGCAGTGAAACTGGGGGGGCGAATGGCTACACCTTC
TRBV10-3	NA	TRBD1	TRBJ2-7	CAISDHNPGQGYEQYF	TGTGCCATCAGTGATCACAATCCGGGACAGGGTTACGAGCAGTACTTC
TRBV27	NA	TRBD1	TRBJ2-3	CASSLGGGTGSDTQYF	TGTGCCAGCAGTTTAGGAGGCGGGACAGGGTCAGATACGCAGTATTTT
TRBV27	NA	NA	TRBJ1-1	CASSLTGNTEAFF	TGTGCCAGCAGTTTGACGGGGAACACTGAAGCTTTCTTT
TRBV7-2	NA	NA	TRBJ2-1	CASSGLEILVNEQFF	TGTGCCAGCAGCGGACTCGAGATACTAGTCAATGAGCAGTTCTTC
TRBV19	NA	TRBD1	TRBJ1-1	CASSSTGVWSTEAFF	TGTGCCAGTAGTTCTACAGGGGTCTGGAGCACTGAAGCTTTCTTT
TRBV28	few	TRBD1	TRBJ1-1	CASIPRQGNTEAFF	TGTGCCAGCATCCCGAGACAGGGAAACACTGAAGCTTTCTTT
TRBV19	NA	NA	TRBJ1-1	CASSIPGVMTEAFF	TGTGCCAGTAGTATACCGGGTGTAATGACTGAAGCTTTCTTT
TRBV2	NA	NA	TRBJ2-3	CASSDTAGTQYF	TGTGCCAGCAGTGATACAGCTGGTACGCAGTATTTT
TRBV7-9	NA	TRBD2	TRBJ2-1	CASSLLAGFNEQFF	TGTGCCAGCAGCCTTCTAGCGGGGTTCAATGAGCAGTTCTTC
TRBV4-1	NA	NA	TRBJ1-1	CASSQAAENMNTEAFF	TGCGCCAGCAGCCAAGCCGCGGAAAACATGAACACTGAAGCTTTCTTT
TRBV25-1	NA	NA	TRBJ1-1	CASETPGRGTEAFF	TGTGCCAGCGAGACACCGGGAAGGGGGACTGAAGCTTTCTTT
TRBV6-6	NA	NA	TRBJ1-1	CASSYTSRDTEAFF	TGTGCCAGCAGTTACACCAGTCGGGACACTGAAGCTTTCTTT
TRBV7-2	NA	NA	TRBJ2-7	CASSFGRTVLEQYF	TGTGCCAGCAGCTTTGGCAGAACAGTTTTGGAGCAGTACTTC